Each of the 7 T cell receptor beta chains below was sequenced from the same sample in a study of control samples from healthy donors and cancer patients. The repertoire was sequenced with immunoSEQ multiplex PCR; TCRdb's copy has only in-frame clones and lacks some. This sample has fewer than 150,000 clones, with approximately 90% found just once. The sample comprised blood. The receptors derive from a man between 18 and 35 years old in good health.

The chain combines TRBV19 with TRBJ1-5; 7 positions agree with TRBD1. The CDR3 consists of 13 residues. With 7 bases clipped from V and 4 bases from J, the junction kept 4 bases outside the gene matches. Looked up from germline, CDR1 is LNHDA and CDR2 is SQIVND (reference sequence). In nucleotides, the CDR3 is TGTGCCAGTACCGGGACAGTAAATCAGCCCCAGCATTTT. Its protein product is CASTGTVNQPQHF.

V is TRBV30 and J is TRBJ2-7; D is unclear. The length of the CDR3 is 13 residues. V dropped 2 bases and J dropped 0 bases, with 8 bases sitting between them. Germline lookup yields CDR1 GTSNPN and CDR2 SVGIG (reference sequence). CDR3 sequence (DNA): TGTGCCTGGAGTAAGCAGGCCTCCTACGAGCAGTACTTC. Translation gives CAWSKQASYEQYF. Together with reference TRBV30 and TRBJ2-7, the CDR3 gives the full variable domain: SQTIHQWPATLVQPVGSPLSLECTVEGTSNPNLYWYRQAAGRGLQLLFYSVGIGQISSEVPQNLSASRPQDRQFILSSKKLLLSDSGFYLCAWSKQASYEQYFGPGTRLTVT.

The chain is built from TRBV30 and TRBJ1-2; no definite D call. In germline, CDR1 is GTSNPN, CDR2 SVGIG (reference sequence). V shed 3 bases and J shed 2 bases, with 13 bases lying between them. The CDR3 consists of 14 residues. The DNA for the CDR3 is TGTGCCTGGAGGCTCCCGGAAGCCAACTATGGCTACACCTTC. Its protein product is CAWRLPEANYGYTF.

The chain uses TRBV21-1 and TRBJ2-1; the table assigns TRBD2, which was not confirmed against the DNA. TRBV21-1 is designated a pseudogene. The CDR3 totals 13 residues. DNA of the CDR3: TGTGCCACACTAGCGGGGGGGCCATCTGAGCAGTTCTTC. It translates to CATLAGGPSEQFF.

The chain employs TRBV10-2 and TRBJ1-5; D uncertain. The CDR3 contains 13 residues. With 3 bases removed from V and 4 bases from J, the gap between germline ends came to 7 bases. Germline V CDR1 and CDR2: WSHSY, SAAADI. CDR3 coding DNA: TGCGCCAGCAGTGAAGTCGTTAATCAGCCCCAGCATTTT. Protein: CASSEVVNQPQHF.

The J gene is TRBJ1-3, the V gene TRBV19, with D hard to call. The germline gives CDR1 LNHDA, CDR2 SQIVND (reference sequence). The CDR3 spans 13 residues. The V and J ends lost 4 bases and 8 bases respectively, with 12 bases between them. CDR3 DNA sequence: TGTGCCAGTAGTACTCTGGGTTTGGACACCATATATTTT. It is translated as CASSTLGLDTIYF.

The CDR3 nucleotides are TGTGCCAGCAGCTTTCTTGGGGCCAAAAACATTCAGTACTTC. Its protein product is CASSFLGAKNIQYF. The chain recombines TRBV5-6 with TRBJ2-4, with D uncertain. CDR1 is SGHDT, CDR2 YYEEEE, per germline. Deletions cut 2 bases from V and 1 base from J, with 7 bases between. The length of the CDR3 is 14 residues.